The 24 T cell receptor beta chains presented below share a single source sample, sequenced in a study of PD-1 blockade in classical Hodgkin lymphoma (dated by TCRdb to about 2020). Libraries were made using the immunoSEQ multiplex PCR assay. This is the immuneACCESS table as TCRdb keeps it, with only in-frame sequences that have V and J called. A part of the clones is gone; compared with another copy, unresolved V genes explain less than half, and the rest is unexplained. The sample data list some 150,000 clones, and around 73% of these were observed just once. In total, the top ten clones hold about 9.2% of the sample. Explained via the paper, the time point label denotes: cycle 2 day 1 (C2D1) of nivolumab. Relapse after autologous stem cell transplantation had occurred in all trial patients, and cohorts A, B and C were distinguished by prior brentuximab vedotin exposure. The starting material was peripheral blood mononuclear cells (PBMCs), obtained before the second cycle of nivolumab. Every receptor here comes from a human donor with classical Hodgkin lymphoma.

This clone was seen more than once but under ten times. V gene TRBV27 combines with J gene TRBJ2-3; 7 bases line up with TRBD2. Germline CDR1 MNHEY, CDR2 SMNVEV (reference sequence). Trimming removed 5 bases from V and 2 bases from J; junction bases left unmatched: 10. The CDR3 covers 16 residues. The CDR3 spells CASSKLMGLFTDTQYF. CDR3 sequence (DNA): TGTGCCAGCAGTAAATTGATGGGACTATTCACAGATACGCAGTATTTT.

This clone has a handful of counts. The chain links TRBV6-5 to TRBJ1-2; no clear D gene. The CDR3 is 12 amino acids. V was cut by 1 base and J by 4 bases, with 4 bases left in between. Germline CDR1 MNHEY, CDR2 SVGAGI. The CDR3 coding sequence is TGTGCCAGCAGTTACTTTCGCTATGGCTACACCTTC. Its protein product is CASSYFRYGYTF.

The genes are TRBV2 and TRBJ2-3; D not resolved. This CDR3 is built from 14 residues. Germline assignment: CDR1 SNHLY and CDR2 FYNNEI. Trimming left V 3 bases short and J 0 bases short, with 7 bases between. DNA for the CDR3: TGTGCCAGCAGTGATTTTGCTAGCACAGATACGCAGTATTTT. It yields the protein CASSDFASTDTQYF.

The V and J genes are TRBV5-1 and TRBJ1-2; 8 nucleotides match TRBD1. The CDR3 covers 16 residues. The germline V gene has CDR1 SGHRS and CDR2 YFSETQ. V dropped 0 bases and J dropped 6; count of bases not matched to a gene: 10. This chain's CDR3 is CASSLAQGALEHGYTF. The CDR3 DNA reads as TGCGCCAGCAGCTTGGCCCAGGGGGCGCTTGAACATGGCTACACCTTC.

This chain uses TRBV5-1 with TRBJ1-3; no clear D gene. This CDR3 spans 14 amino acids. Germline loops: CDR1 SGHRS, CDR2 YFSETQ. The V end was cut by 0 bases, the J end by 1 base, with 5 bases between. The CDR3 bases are TGCGCCAGCAGCTTGGCCGGGTCTGGAAACACCATATATTTT. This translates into CASSLAGSGNTIYF. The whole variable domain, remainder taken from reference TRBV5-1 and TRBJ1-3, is KAGVTQTPRYLIKTRGQQVTLSCSPISGHRSVSWYQQTPGQGLQFLFEYFSETQRNKGNFPGRFSGRQFSNSRSEMNVSTLELGDSALYLCASSLAGSGNTIYFGEGSWLTVV.

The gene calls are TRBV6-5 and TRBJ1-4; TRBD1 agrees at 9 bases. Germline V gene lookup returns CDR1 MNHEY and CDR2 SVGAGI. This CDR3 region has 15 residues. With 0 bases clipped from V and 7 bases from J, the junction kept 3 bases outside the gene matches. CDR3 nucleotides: TGTGCCAGCAGTTACTCACAGGGGGCTAGTGAAAAACTGTTTTTT. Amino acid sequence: CASSYSQGASEKLFF.

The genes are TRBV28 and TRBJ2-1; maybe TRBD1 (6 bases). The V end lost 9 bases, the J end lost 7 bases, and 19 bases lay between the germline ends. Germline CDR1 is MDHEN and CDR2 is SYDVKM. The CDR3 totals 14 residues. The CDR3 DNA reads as TGTGCCAGTTACAGGGATGGGTTCGGGAATGAGCAGTTCTTC. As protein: CASYRDGFGNEQFF. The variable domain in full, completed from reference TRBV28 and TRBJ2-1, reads DVKVTQSSRYLVKRTGEKVFLECVQDMDHENMFWYRQDPGLGLRLIYFSYDVKMKEKGDIPEGYSVSREKKERFSLILESASTNQTSMYLCASYRDGFGNEQFFGPGTRLTVL.

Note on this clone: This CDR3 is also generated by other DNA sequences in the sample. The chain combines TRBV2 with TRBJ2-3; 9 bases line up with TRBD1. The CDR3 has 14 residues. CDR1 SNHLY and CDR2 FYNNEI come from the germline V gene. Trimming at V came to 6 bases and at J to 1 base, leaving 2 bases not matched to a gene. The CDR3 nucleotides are TGTGCCAGCAGAGGACAGGGGCGCACAGATACGCAGTATTTT. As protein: CASRGQGRTDTQYF.

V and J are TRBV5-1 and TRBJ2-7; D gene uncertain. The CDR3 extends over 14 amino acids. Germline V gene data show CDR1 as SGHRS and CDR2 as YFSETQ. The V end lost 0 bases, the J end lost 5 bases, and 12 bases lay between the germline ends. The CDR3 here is CASSLEVSWDEQYF. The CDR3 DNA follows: TGCGCCAGCAGCTTGGAGGTTTCATGGGACGAGCAGTACTTC.

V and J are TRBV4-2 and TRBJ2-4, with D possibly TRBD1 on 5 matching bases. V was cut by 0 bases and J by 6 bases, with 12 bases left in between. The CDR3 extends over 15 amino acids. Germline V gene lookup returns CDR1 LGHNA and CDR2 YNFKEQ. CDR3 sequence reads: CASSQDFDSGNIQYF. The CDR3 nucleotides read TGTGCCAGCAGCCAAGATTTCGACAGTGGAAACATTCAGTACTTC.

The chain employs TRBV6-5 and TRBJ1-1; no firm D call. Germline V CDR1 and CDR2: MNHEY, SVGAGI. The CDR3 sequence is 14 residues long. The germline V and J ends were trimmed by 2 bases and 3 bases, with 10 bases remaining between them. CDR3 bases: TGTGCCAGCAGTTACGATCTTGTACACACTGAAGCTTTCTTT. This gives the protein CASSYDLVHTEAFF.

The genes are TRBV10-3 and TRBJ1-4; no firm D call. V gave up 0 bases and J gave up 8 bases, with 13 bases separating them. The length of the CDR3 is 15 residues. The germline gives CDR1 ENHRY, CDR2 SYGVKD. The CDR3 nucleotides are TGTGCCATCAGTGAGTCGTTGGGCATGGGGGAAAAACTGTTTTTT. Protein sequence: CAISESLGMGEKLFF.

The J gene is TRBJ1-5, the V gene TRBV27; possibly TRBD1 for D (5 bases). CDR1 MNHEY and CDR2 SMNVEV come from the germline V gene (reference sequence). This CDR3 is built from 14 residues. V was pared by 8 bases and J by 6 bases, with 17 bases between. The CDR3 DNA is TGTGCCAGCCGAAGGGGCCCTCCAGGTCAGCCCCAGCATTTT. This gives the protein CASRRGPPGQPQHF.

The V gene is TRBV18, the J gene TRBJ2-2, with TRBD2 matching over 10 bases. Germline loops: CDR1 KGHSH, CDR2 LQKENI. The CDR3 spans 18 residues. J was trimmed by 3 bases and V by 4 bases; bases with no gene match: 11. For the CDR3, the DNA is TGTGCCAGCTCACAAGCACTAGCGGGGATCGGGGACACCGGGGAGCTGTTTTTT. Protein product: CASSQALAGIGDTGELFF.

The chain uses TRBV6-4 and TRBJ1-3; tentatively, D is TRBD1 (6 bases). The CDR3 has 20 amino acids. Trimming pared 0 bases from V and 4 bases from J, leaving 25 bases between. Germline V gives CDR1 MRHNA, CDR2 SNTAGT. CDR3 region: CASSDSFKTGHSPAGNTIYF. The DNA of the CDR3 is TGTGCCAGCAGTGACTCATTCAAGACGGGACACTCTCCGGCGGGAAACACCATATATTTT.

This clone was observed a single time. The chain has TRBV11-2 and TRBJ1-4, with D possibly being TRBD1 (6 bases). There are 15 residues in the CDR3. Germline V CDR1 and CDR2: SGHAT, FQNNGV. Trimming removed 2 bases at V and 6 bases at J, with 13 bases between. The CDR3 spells CASSLRTGLHEKLFF. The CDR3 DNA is TGTGCCAGCAGCTTACGAACAGGGCTGCATGAAAAACTGTTTTTT.

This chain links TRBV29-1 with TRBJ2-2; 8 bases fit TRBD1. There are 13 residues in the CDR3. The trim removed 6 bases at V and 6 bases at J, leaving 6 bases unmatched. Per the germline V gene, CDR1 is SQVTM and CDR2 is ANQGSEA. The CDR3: CSVRTGLAGELFF. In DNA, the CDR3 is TGCAGCGTCCGGACAGGGTTGGCCGGGGAGCTGTTTTTT.

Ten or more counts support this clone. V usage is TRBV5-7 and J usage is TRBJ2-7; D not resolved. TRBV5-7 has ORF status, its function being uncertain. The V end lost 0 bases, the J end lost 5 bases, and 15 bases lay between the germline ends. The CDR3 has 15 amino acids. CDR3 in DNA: TGTGCCAGCAGCTTGGCCAAACGGGTTCTGGACGAGCAGTACTTC. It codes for CASSLAKRVLDEQYF.

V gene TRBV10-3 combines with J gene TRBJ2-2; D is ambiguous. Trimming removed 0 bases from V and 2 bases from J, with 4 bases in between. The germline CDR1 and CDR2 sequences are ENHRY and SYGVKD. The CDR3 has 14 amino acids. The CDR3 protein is CAISESLNTGELFF. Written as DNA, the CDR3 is TGTGCCATCAGTGAGTCCCTTAACACCGGGGAGCTGTTTTTT.

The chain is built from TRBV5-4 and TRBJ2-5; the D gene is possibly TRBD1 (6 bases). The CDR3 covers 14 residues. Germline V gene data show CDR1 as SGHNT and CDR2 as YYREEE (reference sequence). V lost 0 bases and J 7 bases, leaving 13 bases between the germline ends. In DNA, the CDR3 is TGTGCCAGCAGCTTGGGCGCCCCACAGGGGACCCAGTACTTC. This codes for CASSLGAPQGTQYF.

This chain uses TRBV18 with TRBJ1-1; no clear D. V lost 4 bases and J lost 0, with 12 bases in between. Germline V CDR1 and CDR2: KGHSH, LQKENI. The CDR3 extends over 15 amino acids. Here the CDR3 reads CASSQSQVMNTEAFF. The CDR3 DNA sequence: TGTGCCAGCTCACAAAGTCAGGTCATGAACACTGAAGCTTTCTTT.

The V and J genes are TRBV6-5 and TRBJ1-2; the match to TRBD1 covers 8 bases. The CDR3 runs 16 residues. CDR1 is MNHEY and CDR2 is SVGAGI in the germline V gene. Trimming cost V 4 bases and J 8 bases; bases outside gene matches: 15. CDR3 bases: TGTGCCAGCAGTTCCAATCAAGGGACAGGCTTAGACGGCTACACCTTC. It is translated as CASSSNQGTGLDGYTF.

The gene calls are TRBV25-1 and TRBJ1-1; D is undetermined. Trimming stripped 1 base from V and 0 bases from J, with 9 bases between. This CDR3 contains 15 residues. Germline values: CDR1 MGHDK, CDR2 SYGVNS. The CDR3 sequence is CASSELQNLNTEAFF. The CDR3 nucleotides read TGTGCCAGCAGTGAATTGCAAAACCTGAACACTGAAGCTTTCTTT.

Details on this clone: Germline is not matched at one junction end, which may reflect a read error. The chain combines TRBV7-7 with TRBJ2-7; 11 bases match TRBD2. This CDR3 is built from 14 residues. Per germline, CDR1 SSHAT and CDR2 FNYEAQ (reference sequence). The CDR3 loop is CASSPTSGAYEQYF. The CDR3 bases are TGTGCTAGCAGCCCGACTAGCGGGGCCTACGAGCAGTACTTC.